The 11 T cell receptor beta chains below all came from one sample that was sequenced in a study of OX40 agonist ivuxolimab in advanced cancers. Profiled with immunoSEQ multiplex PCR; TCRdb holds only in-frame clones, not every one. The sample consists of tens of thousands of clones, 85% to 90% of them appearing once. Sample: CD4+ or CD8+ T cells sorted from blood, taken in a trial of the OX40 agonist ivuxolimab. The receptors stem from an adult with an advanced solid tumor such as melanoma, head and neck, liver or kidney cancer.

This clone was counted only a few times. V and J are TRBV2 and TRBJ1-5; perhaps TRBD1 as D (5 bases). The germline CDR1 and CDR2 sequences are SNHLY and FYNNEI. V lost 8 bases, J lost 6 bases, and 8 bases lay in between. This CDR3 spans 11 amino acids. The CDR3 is CASGAGQPQHF. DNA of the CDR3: TGTGCCAGCGGGGCCGGTCAGCCCCAGCATTTT.

CDR3 coding DNA: TGCGCCAGCAGCGAAGCGGGAGTCTACGAGCAGTACTTC. It codes for CASSEAGVYEQYF. This rearrangement joins TRBV5-1 to TRBJ2-7; 8 bases fit TRBD2. From germline, CDR1 is SGHRS and CDR2 YFSETQ. Trimming took 4 bases from V and 3 from J; bases not matched to a gene: 3. This CDR3 is 13 amino acids long.

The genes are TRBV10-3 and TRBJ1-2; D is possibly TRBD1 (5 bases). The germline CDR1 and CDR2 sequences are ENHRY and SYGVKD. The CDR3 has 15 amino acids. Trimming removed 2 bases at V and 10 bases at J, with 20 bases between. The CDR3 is CAISERGGNPLDYTF. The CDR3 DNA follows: TGTGCCATCAGTGAGAGGGGAGGGAACCCTTTAGACTACACCTTC.

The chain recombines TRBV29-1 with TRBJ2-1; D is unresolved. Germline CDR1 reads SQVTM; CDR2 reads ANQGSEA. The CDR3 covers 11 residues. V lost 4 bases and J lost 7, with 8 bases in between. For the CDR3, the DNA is TGCAGCGTTGTCGAAAGGAATGAGCAGTTCTTC. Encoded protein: CSVVERNEQFF.

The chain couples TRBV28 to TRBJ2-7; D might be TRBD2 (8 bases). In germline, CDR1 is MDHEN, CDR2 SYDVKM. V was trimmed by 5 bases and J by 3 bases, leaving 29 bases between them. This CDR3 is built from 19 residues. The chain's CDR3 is CASSVNGDRRLARHYEQYF. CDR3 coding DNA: TGTGCCAGCAGTGTTAACGGGGACAGACGACTAGCGAGACACTACGAGCAGTACTTC.

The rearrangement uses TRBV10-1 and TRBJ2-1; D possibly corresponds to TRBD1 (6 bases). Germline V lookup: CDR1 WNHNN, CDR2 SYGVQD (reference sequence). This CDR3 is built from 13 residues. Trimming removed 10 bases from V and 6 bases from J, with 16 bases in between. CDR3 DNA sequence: TGCGCCAAAGAGGGGGTGGTAGGCAATGAGCAGTTCTTC. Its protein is CAKEGVVGNEQFF.

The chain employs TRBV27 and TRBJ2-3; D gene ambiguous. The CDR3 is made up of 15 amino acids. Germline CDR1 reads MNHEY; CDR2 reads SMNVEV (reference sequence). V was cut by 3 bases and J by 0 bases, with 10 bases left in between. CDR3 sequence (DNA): TGTGCCAGCAGTTTTGGTCTAGTAAGCACAGATACGCAGTATTTT. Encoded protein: CASSFGLVSTDTQYF.

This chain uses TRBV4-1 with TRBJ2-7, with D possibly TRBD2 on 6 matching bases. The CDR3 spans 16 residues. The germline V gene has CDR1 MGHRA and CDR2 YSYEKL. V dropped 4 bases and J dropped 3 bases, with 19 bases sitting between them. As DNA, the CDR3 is TGCGCCAGCAGCCTGGGGGGTGGCACGGGTCTCTACGAGCAGTACTTC. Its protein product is CASSLGGGTGLYEQYF.

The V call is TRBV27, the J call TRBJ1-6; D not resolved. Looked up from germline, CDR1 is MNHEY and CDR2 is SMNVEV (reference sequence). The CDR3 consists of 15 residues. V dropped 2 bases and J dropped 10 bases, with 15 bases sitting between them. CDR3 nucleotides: TGTGCCAGCAGTTTAGTCGGCGTGTCGAGGTCACCCCTCCACTTT. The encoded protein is CASSLVGVSRSPLHF.

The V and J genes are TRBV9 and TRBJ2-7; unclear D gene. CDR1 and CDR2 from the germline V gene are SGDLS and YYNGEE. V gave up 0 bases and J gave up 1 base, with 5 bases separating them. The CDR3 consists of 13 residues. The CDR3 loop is CASSVDLSYEQYF. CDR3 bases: TGTGCCAGCAGCGTAGATCTGTCCTACGAGCAGTACTTC. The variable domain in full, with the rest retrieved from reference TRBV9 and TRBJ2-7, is DSGVTQTPKHLITATGQRVTLRCSPRSGDLSVYWYQQSLDQGLQFLIQYYNGEERAKGNILERFSAQQFPDLHSELNLSSLELGDSALYFCASSVDLSYEQYFGPGTRLTVT.

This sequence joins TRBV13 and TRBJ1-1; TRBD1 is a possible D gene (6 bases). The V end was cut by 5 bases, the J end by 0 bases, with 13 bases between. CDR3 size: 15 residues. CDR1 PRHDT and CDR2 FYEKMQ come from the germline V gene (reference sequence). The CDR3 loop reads CASSADSTMNTEAFF. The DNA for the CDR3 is TGTGCCAGCAGCGCGGACAGTACAATGAACACTGAAGCTTTCTTT.